This T cell receptor beta chain comes out of a study of blood T cell repertoires in COVID-19. On the study more broadly: Researchers got acute and convalescent COVID-19 samples from the United States, Italy and Spain. PBMCs, B-cell-depleted T cells, or T cells provided the cDNA or gDNA that made up the material.

The CDR3 length is 12 residues. With 7 bases removed from V and 7 bases from J, the gap between germline ends came to 14 bases. The germline CDR1 and CDR2 sequences are SNHLY and FYNNEI. The authors' processing: Researchers report that nucleated cell counts were estimated from reference gene primer amplification. Measured with immunoSEQ multiplex PCR; TCRdb has only the in-frame clones, and not every one. Clonal size and the V and J genes are those of that table, whereas D and trimming came from the DNA. Among 40,000 to 45,000 clones listed, around 90% were seen once. The V call is TRBV2, the J call TRBJ2-7; D gene ambiguous. The sequence was obtained from a man aged 45-65 years with active COVID-19. The specimen was peripheral blood. CDR3 amino acids: CASTPLAREQYF. The CDR3 region has the DNA TGTGCCAGCACCCCATTAGCTCGTGAGCAGTACTTC.